This T cell receptor (beta chain) originates from a study of blood T cell repertoires in COVID-19. Looking at the study overall: The study drew acute and convalescent COVID-19 samples from the United States, Italy and Spain. The cDNA or gDNA used as material had been derived from T cells, B-cell-depleted T cells, or PBMCs.

This CDR3 spans 13 amino acids. Germline lookup yields CDR1 SNHLY and CDR2 FYNNEI. V was pared by 6 bases and J by 7 bases, with 5 bases of the junction left unmatched. Profiled with immunoSEQ multiplex PCR; TCRdb holds only in-frame clones, not every one. The data hold under 150,000 clones, with about 88% observed a single time. V gene TRBV2 combines with J gene TRBJ2-5; the match to TRBD2 covers 10 bases. Sequenced: peripheral blood. The receptor's source is a woman in her 70s who had recovered from COVID-19. The CDR3 bases are TGTGCCAGCAGCCTAGCGGGGGTTGGGACCCAGTACTTC. This codes for CASSLAGVGTQYF.